This T cell receptor (beta chain) was sequenced for a study of CXCR3-negative and CXCR3-positive naive CD8 T cells. Study-wide results and limits: Naive cells positive for CXCR3 carried more hydrophobic TRB CDR3s than CXCR3-negative ones. Both naive subsets showed comparably high diversity, and memory CD8+ cells showed much lower diversity.

Sorts performed in triplicate captured 300,000 to 350,000 cells each from every CD8+ T cell subset. About this clonotype itself: The antigen is not known.

The CDR3 length is 15 residues. Germline-derived CDR1 and CDR2 are SGHDN and FVKESK. UMI-labeled 5' RACE TRB cDNA libraries were prepared from the cells. TCRdb reprocessed the 5' RACE reads and stores each CDR3 protein as one record, lacking DNA. The sample data list 75,000 to 100,000 distinct CDR3 sequences. The V and J genes are TRBV14 and TRBJ2-7. The sample taken for sequencing was naive CXCR3+ CD8+ T cells from blood. The sample's subset: CD45RO-CCR7+CD27+CD95- naive CD8+ T cells expressing CXCR3 (TNR3+). This receptor was taken from a human donor in good health. Some clones in this sample may be carry-over from other donors' samples. The chain's CDR3 is CASSSQVPHPYEQYF.